This is a list of T cell receptor beta chains from one sample in a study of cytomegalovirus exposure and HLA in healthy donors. The repertoire was sequenced with immunoSEQ multiplex PCR; TCRdb's copy has only in-frame clones and lacks some. The sample includes 54,000 or so clones, 55% to 65% of them seen just once. The sequenced material came from PBMCs. The receptors were sampled from a human donor in good health. Both conserved end residues are part of each CDR3. The D gene is left open where the match is weak. Rows may omit the clone size; those that give it use once, few, many or a size class.

j_call | d_call | clone_size | v_call | cdr3_nt | cdr3_aa
TRBJ2-7 | TRBD2 | . | TRBV30 | TGTGCCTGGAGTGTAAGAAGGCCTAGCGGCCTCTACGAGCAGTACTTC | CAWSVRRPSGLYEQYF
TRBJ1-4 | . | . | TRBV5-4 | TGTGCCAGCAGCTCGGGAGGGGTTGCAACTAATGAAAAACTGTTTTTT | CASSSGGVATNEKLFF
TRBJ2-7 | . | once | TRBV7-8 | TGTGCCAGCAGCCGCTGGAGGAGCTCCTACGAGCAGTACTTC | CASSRWRSSYEQYF
TRBJ2-7 | . | few | TRBV6-5 | TGTGCCAGCAGTGGGCTCTCCTACGAGCAGTACTTC | CASSGLSYEQYF
TRBJ2-2 | . | . | TRBV4-1 | TGCGCCAGCAGCCAATCTACCCCCCGGGTTCGAACCGGGGAGCTGTTTTTT | CASSQSTPRVRTGELFF
TRBJ1-2 | TRBD1 | . | TRBV19 | TGTGCCAGTCTCTCCGCCCGGGACAGCTCTGCTCCTAACTATGGCTACACCTTC | CASLSARDSSAPNYGYTF
TRBJ2-7 | . | . | TRBV19 | TGTGCCAGTAGCACAACCGCACAGGCCGCCTACGAGCAGTACTTC | CASSTTAQAAYEQYF
TRBJ2-3 | . | . | TRBV2 | TGTGCCAGCAGTCGACTCTCTCTTGGAGATACGCAGTATTTT | CASSRLSLGDTQYF
TRBJ1-2 | . | . | TRBV10-2 | TGCGCCAGCAGGAGGACAGAACTCTATGGCTACACCTTC | CASRRTELYGYTF
TRBJ2-3 | TRBD1 | . | TRBV7-3 | TGTGCCAGCAGCTCACGTCGGACAGGGAGGTTAGATACGCAGTATTTT | CASSSRRTGRLDTQYF
TRBJ1-5 | . | . | TRBV6-5 | TGTGCCAGCAGTTACTCGGGGTCAGGGGGCAATCAGCCCCAGCATTTT | CASSYSGSGGNQPQHF
TRBJ2-3 | . | . | TRBV4-1 | TGCGCCAGCAGCCGGACAGTCACAGATACGCAGTATTTT | CASSRTVTDTQYF
TRBJ1-2 | TRBD1 | . | TRBV29-1 | TGCAGCGTTGGGACAGGGGATAACTATGGCTACCCCTTC | CSVGTGDNYGYPF
TRBJ1-2 | TRBD1 | . | TRBV5-1 | TGCGCCAGCCGCGAACTGACAGGGGGTAGTGGCTACACCTTC | CASRELTGGSGYTF
TRBJ1-2 | . | . | TRBV7-9 | TGTGCCAGCAGCTTATTAGAACAGACCTATGGCTACACCTTC | CASSLLEQTYGYTF
TRBJ1-2 | TRBD1 | few | TRBV6-1 | TGTGCCAGCAGTGATCGGGGACAGGGCCACTATGGCTACACCTTC | CASSDRGQGHYGYTF
TRBJ1-1 | . | once | TRBV7-2 | TGTGCCAGCAGACCACAGGCTGAAGCTTTCTTT | CASRPQAEAFF
TRBJ1-1 | . | . | TRBV5-1 | TGCGCCAGCAGCGGCTCTTGGGAGACTGAAGCTTTCTTT | CASSGSWETEAFF
TRBJ1-4 | TRBD1 | once | TRBV14 | TGTGCCAGCAGCCCCGGGACAGATTTTGAAAAACTGTTTTTT | CASSPGTDFEKLFF
TRBJ2-1 | TRBD2 | . | TRBV7-2 | TGTGCCAGCAGCTCCCCCCTAGCGGGGCAGTTCTTC | CASSSPLAGQFF
TRBJ1-2 | TRBD1 | . | TRBV27 | TGTGCCAGCAGACTAACAGGGGGCGACCCCGGCTACACCTTC | CASRLTGGDPGYTF
TRBJ1-1 | TRBD1 | . | TRBV5-6 | TGTGCCAGCAGCTTGGACAGGGGAACTGAAGCTTTCTTT | CASSLDRGTEAFF
TRBJ1-1 | . | . | TRBV19 | TGTGCCAGTAGTATATCGCTCTCCCCCAACAGGGACATGAACACTGAAGCTTTCTTT | CASSISLSPNRDMNTEAFF
TRBJ1-2 | . | . | TRBV5-1 | TGCGCCAGCAGCTTGGCCCCGGGGGATGGCTACACCTTC | CASSLAPGDGYTF
TRBJ1-2 | . | . | TRBV6-1 | TGTGCCAGCACCCCAAGGGCGGGAGACCATGGCTACACCTTC | CASTPRAGDHGYTF
TRBJ2-7 | TRBD2 | . | TRBV7-9 | TGTGCCAGCAGCCGGGGGGGATTCTCCTACGAGCAGTATTTC | CASSRGGFSYEQYF
TRBJ2-5 | . | . | TRBV4-1 | TGCGCCAGCAGCTTGCGGGTGCCCCCCGGAGAGACCCAGTACTTC | CASSLRVPPGETQYF
TRBJ2-1 | TRBD2 | . | TRBV7-9 | TGTGCCAGCATCCGGACTAGCGGGGGGTCTTTGGACAATGAGCAGTTCTTC | CASIRTSGGSLDNEQFF
TRBJ2-5 | TRBD2 | . | TRBV9 | TGTGCCAGCAGCTCAGGGACTAGCGGGGGGAGGGATGGGGAGACCCAGTACTTC | CASSSGTSGGRDGETQYF
TRBJ1-2 | . | few | TRBV30 | TGTGCCTGGAGTGTACGGTTGAGTCCCGACTTC | CAWSVRLSPDF
TRBJ1-1 | . | few | TRBV10-1 | TGCGCCAGCAGTGTCGTTTGGCAGGAATGGAACACTGAAGCTTTCTTT | CASSVVWQEWNTEAFF
TRBJ1-4 | TRBD1 | . | TRBV7-2 | TGTGCCAGCAGCCGGGACAGGGGAAAACTGTTTTTT | CASSRDRGKLFF
TRBJ2-7 | . | . | TRBV6-5 | TGTGCCAGCAGCCGAGACACCTACGAGCAGTACTTC | CASSRDTYEQYF
TRBJ1-1 | TRBD1 | . | TRBV27 | TGTGCCAGCAGTTCCAGACAGGGGGCGCGCGGAACTGAAGCTTTCTTT | CASSSRQGARGTEAFF
TRBJ1-5 | . | . | TRBV30 | TGTGCCTGGAGTGGAGGGAATCAGCCCCAGCATTTT | CAWSGGNQPQHF
TRBJ1-1 | . | . | TRBV10-3 | TGTGCCATCAGTGTCGAAACAGGGCCGGTCACTGAAGCTTTCTTT | CAISVETGPVTEAFF
TRBJ1-1 | . | . | TRBV19 | TGTGCCAGTAGTATCACCTTTGGGGGGAATTCGCGGACTGAAGCTTTCTTT | CASSITFGGNSRTEAFF
TRBJ1-2 | TRBD1 | . | TRBV9 | TGTGCCAGCAGCTCGGACAGGGCATATGGCTACACCTTC | CASSSDRAYGYTF
TRBJ2-1 | . | . | TRBV5-6 | TGTGCCAGCACCCAGTTCCAGGTGGATGGTGAGCAGTTCTTC | CASTQFQVDGEQFF
TRBJ2-7 | TRBD2 | few | TRBV6-1 | TGTGCCAGCAGTGCCAGAGGGAAAGGAAATGGCGGGGGAAGGGAGCAGTACTTC | CASSARGKGNGGGREQYF
TRBJ2-6 | TRBD1 | . | TRBV30 | TGTGCCTGGAAACGGGACAGGGTGTTTGGGGCCAACGTCCTGACTTTC | CAWKRDRVFGANVLTF
TRBJ1-1 | . | . | TRBV9 | TGTGCCAGCAGCTCCCACCGATCAGGGGCTAATGAAGCTTTCTTT | CASSSHRSGANEAFF
TRBJ2-4 | TRBD1 | . | TRBV27 | TGTGCCAGCAGTCCTCGGACAGGGTGGAACATTCAGTACTTC | CASSPRTGWNIQYF
TRBJ1-2 | . | . | TRBV2 | TGTGCCAGCAGACCCGGCGGGGGGGCGGACTATGGCTACACCTTC | CASRPGGGADYGYTF
TRBJ2-5 | TRBD2 | once | TRBV27 | TGTGCCAGCAGTCTCCTAGCGGGGGGCCAAGAGACCCAGTACTTC | CASSLLAGGQETQYF
TRBJ1-2 | TRBD1 | . | TRBV28 | TGTGCCAGCAGAGGACAGGTCTTGAGTGGCTACACCTTC | CASRGQVLSGYTF